This section outlines one T cell receptor beta chain sequence together with its context. Clones were read by immunoSEQ multiplex PCR, and TCRdb kept only the in-frame ones, dropping some. The sample carries about 100,000 clones, roughly 90% recorded once. This sample was taken from a study of T cell changes during pregnancy in multiple sclerosis. V was clipped by 3 bases and J by 3 bases, with 9 bases between them. The CDR3 is made up of 13 amino acids. Germline CDR1 reads SGHRS; CDR2 reads YFSETQ. The chain combines TRBV5-1 with TRBJ2-5; tentatively, D is TRBD1 (5 bases). The specimen comprised peripheral blood, sampled after pregnancy. This clonotype was obtained from a female donor with multiple sclerosis, enrolled in a pregnancy study. CDR3 protein: CASSYDSEETQYF. Here the CDR3 DNA reads TGCGCCAGCAGCTACGACAGTGAAGAGACCCAGTACTTC.